This T cell receptor (beta chain) was recovered during a study of shared clonotypes between healthy human individuals. Findings and caveats of the study: Generation probability values for non-shared clonotypes were lower than those for clonotypes shared by all four donors. How much donors shared clonotypes was expected to be affected by sequencing depth.

V shed 2 bases and J 3 bases; nucleotides not matched to a gene: 2. The CDR3 consists of 15 residues. Germline V gene data show CDR1 as SGHVS and CDR2 as FNYEAQ. A remark on this clone: Its specificity is not known.

Produced via immunoSEQ multiplex PCR; TCRdb's table is partial and in-frame only. In the table there are 2 million to 2.5 million clones, approximately 96% of which are singletons. Partitioning of CD4+ cells yielded a CD45RA+ naive subset and a CD45RA-negative memory subset. Source material: naive CD4+ T cells sorted from blood. Subset noted: CD45RA+ positively selected. The chain carries TRBV7-6 and TRBJ1-3, with 9 bases aligning to TRBD1. The TCR sequence derives from a man younger than 35 in good health. DNA of the CDR3: TGTGCCAGCAGCTTATGGGACAGGGATGGAAACACCATATATTTT. Its protein is CASSLWDRDGNTIYF.